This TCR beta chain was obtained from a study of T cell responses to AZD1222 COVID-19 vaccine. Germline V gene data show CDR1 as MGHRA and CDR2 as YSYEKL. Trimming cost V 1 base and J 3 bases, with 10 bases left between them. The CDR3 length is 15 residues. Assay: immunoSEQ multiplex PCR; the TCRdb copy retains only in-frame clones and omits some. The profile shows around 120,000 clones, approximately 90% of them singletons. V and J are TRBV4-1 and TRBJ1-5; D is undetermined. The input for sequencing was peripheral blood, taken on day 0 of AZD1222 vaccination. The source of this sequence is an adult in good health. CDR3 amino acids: CASSQGPQNNQPQHF. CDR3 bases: TGCGCCAGCAGCCAAGGGCCACAGAACAATCAGCCCCAGCATTTT.